This T cell receptor beta chain was documented in a study of response to subunit inactivated influenza vaccine. Study conclusions and caveats: New T cells are recruited in small numbers by each seasonal influenza vaccination, according to the authors' suggestion.

The V end was cut by 6 bases, the J end by 3 bases, with 18 bases between. This CDR3 has 15 amino acids. Germline CDR1 reads SQVTM; CDR2 reads ANQGSEA. Only a few counts were recorded for this clonotype. Its target is unknown. MiXCR, run by TCRdb on the RT-PCR reads, gives a single entry per CDR3 protein. This table has about 190,000 distinct CDR3 sequences, over 13% appearing once. This receptor was taken from a man in his fifties who received an inactivated influenza vaccine. The chain has TRBV29-1 and TRBJ2-1; D is perhaps TRBD1 or TRBD2 (5 bases each). The source material was CD8+ T cells sorted from PBMCs, sampled 4 to 6 days after vaccination. In DNA, the CDR3 is TGCAGCGTCCCATGGGGCCTAGCAAACTACAATGAGCAGTTCTTC. Protein product: CSVPWGLANYNEQFF.